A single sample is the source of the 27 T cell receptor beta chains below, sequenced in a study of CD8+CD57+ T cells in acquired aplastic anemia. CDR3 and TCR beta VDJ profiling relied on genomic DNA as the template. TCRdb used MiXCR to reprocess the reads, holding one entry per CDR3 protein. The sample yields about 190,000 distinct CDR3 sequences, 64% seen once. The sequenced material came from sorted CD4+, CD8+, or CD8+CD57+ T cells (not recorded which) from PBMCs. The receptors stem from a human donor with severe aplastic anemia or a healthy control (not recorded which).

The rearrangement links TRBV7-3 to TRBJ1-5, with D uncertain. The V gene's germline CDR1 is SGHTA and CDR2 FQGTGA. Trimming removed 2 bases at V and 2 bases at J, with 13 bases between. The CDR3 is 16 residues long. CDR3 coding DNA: TGTGCCAGCAGCTTAGGAGGGTCCGGGGGCAATCAGCCCCAGCATTTT. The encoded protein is CASSLGGSGGNQPQHF.

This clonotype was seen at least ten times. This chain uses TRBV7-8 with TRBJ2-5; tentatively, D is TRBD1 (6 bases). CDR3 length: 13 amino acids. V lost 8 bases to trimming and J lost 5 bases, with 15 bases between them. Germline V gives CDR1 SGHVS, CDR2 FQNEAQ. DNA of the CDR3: TGTGCCAGCGGGGACAACCTCGGGGAGACCCAGTACTTC. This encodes CASGDNLGETQYF.

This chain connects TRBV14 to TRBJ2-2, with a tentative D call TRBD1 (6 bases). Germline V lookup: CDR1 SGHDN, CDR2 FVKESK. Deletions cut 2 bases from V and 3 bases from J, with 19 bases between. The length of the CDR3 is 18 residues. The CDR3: CASSQPREQGRDTGELFF. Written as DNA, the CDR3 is TGTGCCAGCAGCCAACCAAGGGAACAGGGACGGGACACCGGGGAGCTGTTTTTT.

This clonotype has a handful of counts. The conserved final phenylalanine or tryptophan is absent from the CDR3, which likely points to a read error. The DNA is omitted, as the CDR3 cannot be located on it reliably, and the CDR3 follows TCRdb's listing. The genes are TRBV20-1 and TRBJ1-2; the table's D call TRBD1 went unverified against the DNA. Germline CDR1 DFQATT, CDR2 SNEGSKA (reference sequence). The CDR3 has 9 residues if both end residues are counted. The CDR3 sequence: CSARDRDTY.

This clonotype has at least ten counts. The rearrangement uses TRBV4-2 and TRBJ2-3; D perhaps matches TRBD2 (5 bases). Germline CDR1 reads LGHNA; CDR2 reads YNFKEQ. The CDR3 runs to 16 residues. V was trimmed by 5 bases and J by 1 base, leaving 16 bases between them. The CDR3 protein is CASSWRGHGGTDTQYF. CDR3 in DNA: TGTGCCAGCAGCTGGCGTGGGCACGGGGGCACAGATACGCAGTATTTT.

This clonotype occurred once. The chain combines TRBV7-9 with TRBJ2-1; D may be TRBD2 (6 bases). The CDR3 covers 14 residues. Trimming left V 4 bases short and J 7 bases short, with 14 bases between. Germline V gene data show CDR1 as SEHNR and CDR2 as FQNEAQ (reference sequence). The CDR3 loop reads CASSSSRLGNEQFF. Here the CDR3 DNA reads TGTGCCAGCAGCTCCTCCAGACTAGGTAATGAGCAGTTCTTC. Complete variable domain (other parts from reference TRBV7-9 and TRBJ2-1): DTGVSQNPRHKITKRGQNVTFRCDPISEHNRLYWYRQTLGQGPEFLTYFQNEAQLEKSRLLSDRFSAERPKGSFSTLEIQRTEQGDSAMYLCASSSSRLGNEQFFGPGTRLTVL.

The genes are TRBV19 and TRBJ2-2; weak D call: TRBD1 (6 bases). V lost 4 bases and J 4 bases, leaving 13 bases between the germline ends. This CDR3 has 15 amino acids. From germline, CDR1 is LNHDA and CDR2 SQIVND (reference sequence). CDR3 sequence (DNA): TGTGCCAGTAGTAATACAGGGATGGTCACCGGGGAGCTGTTTTTT. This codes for CASSNTGMVTGELFF.

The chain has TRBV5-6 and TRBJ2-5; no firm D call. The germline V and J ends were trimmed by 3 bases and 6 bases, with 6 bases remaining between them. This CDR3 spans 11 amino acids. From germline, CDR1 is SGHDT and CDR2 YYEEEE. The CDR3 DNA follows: TGTGCCAGCAGCTGGCTGCAGACCCAGTACTTC. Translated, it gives CASSWLQTQYF.

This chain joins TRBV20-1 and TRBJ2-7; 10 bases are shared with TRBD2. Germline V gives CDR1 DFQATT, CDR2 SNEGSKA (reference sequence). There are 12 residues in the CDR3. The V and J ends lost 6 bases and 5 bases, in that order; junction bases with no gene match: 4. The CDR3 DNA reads TGCAGTGCCCGCCTAGCGGGAGACGAGCAGTACTTC. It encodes CSARLAGDEQYF.

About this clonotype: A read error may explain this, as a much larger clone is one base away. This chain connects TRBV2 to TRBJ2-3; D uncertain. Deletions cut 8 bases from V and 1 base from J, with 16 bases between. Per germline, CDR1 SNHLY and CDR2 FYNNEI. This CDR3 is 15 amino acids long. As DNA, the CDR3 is TGTGCCAGCGGCCTCGGCTACCCCGGCACAGATACGCAGTATTTT. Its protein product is CASGLGYPGTDTQYF.

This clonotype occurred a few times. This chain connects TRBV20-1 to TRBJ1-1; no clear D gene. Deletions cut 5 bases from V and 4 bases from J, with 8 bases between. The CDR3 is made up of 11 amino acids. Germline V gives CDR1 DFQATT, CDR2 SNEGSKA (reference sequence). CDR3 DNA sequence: TGCAGTGCTCTTAGTTTCACTGAAGCTTTCTTT. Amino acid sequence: CSALSFTEAFF.

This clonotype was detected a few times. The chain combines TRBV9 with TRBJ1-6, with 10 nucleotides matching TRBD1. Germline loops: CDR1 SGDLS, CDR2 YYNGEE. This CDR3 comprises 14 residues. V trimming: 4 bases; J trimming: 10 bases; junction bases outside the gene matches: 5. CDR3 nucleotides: TGTGCCAGCAGCCCCGGGACAGGGGTGTCACCCCTCCACTTT. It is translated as CASSPGTGVSPLHF.

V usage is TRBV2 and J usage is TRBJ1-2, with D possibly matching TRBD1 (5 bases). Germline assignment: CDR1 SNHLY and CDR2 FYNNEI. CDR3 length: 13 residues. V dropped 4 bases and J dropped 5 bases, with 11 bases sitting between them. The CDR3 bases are TGTGCCAGCAGTGTCGAGACAGATTATGGCTACACCTTC. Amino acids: CASSVETDYGYTF.

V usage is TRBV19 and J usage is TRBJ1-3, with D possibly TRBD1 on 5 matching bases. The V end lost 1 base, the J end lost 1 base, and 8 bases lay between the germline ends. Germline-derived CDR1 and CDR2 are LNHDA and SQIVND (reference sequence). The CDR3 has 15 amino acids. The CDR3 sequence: CASSIAGASGNTIYF. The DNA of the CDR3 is TGTGCCAGTAGTATAGCCGGGGCTTCTGGAAACACCATATATTTT.

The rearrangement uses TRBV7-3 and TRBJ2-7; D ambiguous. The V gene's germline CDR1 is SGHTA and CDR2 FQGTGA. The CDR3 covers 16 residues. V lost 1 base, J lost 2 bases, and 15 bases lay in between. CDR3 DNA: TGTGCCAGCAGCTTAAGCCGTATGCCTCGCACCTACGAGCAGTACTTC. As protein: CASSLSRMPRTYEQYF.

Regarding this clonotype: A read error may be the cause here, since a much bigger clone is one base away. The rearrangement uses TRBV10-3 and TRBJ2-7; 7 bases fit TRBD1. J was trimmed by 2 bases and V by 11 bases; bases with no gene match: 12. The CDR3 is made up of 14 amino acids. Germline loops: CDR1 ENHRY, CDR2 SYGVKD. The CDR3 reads CAGSDTGQPYEQYF. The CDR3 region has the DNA TGTGCCGGCAGTGATACGGGACAGCCCTACGAGCAGTACTTC.

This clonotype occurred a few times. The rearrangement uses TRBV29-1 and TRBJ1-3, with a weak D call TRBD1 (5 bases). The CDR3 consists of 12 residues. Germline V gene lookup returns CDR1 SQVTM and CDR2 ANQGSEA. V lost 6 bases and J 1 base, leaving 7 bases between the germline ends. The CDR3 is CSVGGSGNTIYF. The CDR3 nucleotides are TGCAGCGTCGGGGGTTCTGGAAACACCATATATTTT.

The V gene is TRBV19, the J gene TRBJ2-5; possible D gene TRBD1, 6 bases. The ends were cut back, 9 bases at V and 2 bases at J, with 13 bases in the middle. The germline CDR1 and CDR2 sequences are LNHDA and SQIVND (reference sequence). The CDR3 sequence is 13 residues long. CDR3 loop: CASSRTEQETQYF. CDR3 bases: TGTGCCAGCTCAAGGACAGAACAAGAGACCCAGTACTTC.

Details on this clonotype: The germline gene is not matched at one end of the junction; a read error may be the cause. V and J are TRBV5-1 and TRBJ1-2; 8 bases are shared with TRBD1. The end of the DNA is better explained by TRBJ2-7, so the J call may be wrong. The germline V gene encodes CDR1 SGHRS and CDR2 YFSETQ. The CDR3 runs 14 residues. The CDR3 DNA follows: TGTGCCAGCAGAGACACGGGACAGGCCCACGAGCAGTACTTC. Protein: CASRDTGQAHEQYF.

This CDR3 is CASSQGKAGTQETQYF. The CDR3 nucleotides are TGCGCCAGCAGCCAAGGTAAAGCGGGGACCCAAGAGACCCAGTACTTC. The rearrangement joins TRBV4-1 to TRBJ2-5; TRBD2 agrees at 7 bases. This CDR3 is 16 amino acids long. Germline V gives CDR1 MGHRA, CDR2 YSYEKL. With 1 base clipped from V and 1 base from J, the junction kept 6 bases outside the gene matches.

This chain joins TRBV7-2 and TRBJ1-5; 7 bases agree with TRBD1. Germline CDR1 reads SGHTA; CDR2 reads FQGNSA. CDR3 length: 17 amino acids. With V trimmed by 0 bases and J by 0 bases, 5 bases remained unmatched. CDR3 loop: CASSLAGTANSNQPQHF. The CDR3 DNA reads TGTGCCAGCAGCTTAGCGGGGACAGCTAATAGCAATCAGCCCCAGCATTTT.

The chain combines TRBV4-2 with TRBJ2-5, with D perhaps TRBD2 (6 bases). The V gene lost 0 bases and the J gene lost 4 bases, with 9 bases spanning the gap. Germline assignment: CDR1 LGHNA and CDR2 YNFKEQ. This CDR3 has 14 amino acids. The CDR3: CASSQDGSGETQYF. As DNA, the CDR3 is TGTGCCAGCAGCCAAGATGGTAGCGGAGAGACCCAGTACTTC.

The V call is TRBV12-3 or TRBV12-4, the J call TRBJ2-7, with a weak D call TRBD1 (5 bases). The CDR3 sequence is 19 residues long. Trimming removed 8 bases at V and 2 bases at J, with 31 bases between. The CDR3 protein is CASRRAEQNSRTRAYEQYF. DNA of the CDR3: TGTGCCAGCCGTCGGGCGGAGCAAAATTCAAGGACAAGGGCCTACGAGCAGTACTTC.

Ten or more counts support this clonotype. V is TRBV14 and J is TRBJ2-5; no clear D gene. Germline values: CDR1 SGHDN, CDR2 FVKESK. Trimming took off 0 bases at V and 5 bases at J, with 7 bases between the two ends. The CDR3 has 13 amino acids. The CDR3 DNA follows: TGTGCCAGCAGCCAAGATATAACGGAGACCCAGTACTTC. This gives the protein CASSQDITETQYF.

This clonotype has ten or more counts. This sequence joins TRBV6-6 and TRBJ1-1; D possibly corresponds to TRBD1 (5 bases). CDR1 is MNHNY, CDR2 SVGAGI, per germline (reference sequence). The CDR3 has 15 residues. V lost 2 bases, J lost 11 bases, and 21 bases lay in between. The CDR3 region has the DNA TGTGCCAGCAGTTACGCCGAGGAGGGACCTGTAAGGGCTTTCTTT. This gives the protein CASSYAEEGPVRAFF.

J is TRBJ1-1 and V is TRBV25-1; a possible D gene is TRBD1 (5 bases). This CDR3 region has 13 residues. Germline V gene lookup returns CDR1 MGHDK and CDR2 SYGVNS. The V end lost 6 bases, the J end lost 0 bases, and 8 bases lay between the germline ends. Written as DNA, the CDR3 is TGTGCCAGCAGCGGACATTTGAACACTGAAGCTTTCTTT. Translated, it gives CASSGHLNTEAFF.

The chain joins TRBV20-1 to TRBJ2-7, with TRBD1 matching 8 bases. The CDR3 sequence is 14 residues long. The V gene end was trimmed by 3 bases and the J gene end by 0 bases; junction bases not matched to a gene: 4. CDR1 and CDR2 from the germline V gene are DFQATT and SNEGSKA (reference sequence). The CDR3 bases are TGCAGTGCTAGGGACAGGGAGTTCTCCTACGAGCAGTACTTC. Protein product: CSARDREFSYEQYF.